A selection of T cell receptor beta chains follows, all from one sample in a study of blood T cell repertoires in COVID-19. TCRdb keeps only in-frame clones here, not all; method: immunoSEQ multiplex PCR. Among some 160,000 clones, about 83% were seen once, and the ten largest hold around 2.9%. The specimen sequenced was peripheral blood. These receptors were obtained from a woman of 80 years or more with COVID-19, enrolled during active disease. CDR3s include the opening cysteine and the closing phenylalanine or tryptophan. A D gene is named only where the DNA matches it firmly. A row's size may be missing; if present it is once, few, many or a size class.

j_call d_call clone_size v_call cdr3_nt cdr3_aa
TRBJ2-1 TRBD2 . TRBV7-3 TGTGCCAGCAGCTTATTCTCCGGGACTAGCGACAATGAGCAGTTCTTC CASSLFSGTSDNEQFF
TRBJ2-3 TRBD2 . TRBV3-1/TRBV3-2 TGTGCCAGCAGCCAAGACTCGGGACTAGGTTCAGATACGCAGTATTTT CASSQDSGLGSDTQYF
TRBJ2-2 . . TRBV19 TGTGCCAGTAGTATTTATGGGGGCCGGGGCACCGGGGAGCTGTTTTTT CASSIYGGRGTGELFF
TRBJ2-7 TRBD2 . TRBV18 TGTGCCAGCTCACTACTAGCGGGGTCCTACGAGCAGTACTTC CASSLLAGSYEQYF
TRBJ2-1 . . TRBV18 TGTGCCAGCTCACCAGGCGGGGGCCCCTACAATGAGCAGTTCTTC CASSPGGGPYNEQFF
TRBJ1-1 . . TRBV12-5 TGTGCTAGTGGTCTGGGAGGGAACACTGAAGCTTTCTTT CASGLGGNTEAFF
TRBJ2-3 . . TRBV2 TGTGCCAGCAGCTCACAGAGCACAGATACGCAGTATTTT CASSSQSTDTQYF
TRBJ2-1 TRBD2 . TRBV5-4 TGTGCCAGCAGCTTTGGCCGGGAGGGCCACAATGAGCAGTTCTTC CASSFGREGHNEQFF
TRBJ2-5 . . TRBV6-5 TGTGCCAGCAGTTACCCCGGGGAACAAGAGACCCAGTACTTC CASSYPGEQETQYF
TRBJ1-2 TRBD1 few TRBV4-1 TGCGCCAGCAGCCGTCCCGGGACAGGGGGGAACTATGGCTACACCTTC CASSRPGTGGNYGYTF
TRBJ2-1 . . TRBV29-1 TGCAGCGTTGAAGATCTAGTTAGCTCCTACAATGAGCAGTTCTTC CSVEDLVSSYNEQFF
TRBJ2-3 . . TRBV18 TGTGCCAGCTCACTCCAGGGGCGCGGGGATACGCAGTATTTT CASSLQGRGDTQYF
TRBJ2-7 TRBD2 . TRBV18 TGTGCCAGCTCACCAGGACTAGCTTCCTACGAGCAGTACTTC CASSPGLASYEQYF
TRBJ1-2 . few TRBV7-9 TGTGCCAGCAGCTTAGAACCGCGGCAGGGTGTAGGCTACACCTTC CASSLEPRQGVGYTF
TRBJ2-7 TRBD1 once TRBV28 TGTGCCAGCAGTAGCGCCGGGACAGGGGGTTTTGAGCAGTACTTC CASSSAGTGGFEQYF
TRBJ2-7 TRBD2 . TRBV7-3 TGTGCCAGCAGCCCAGGACTAGCGGAGGTCTACGAGCAGTACTTC CASSPGLAEVYEQYF
TRBJ2-1 TRBD1 . TRBV5-6 TGTGCCAGCAGCCAACGGACAGGGAGGTTTGTGAGTGAGCAGTTCTTC CASSQRTGRFVSEQFF
TRBJ2-1 TRBD2 . TRBV18 TGTGCCAGCTCACCACCGGCGGGAGGAGGATGGAATGAGCAGTTCTTC CASSPPAGGGWNEQFF
TRBJ2-7 . once TRBV19 TGTGCCAGTAGTATGACTAGATACGAGCAGTACTTC CASSMTRYEQYF
TRBJ1-2 TRBD1 . TRBV18 TGTGCCAGCTCACTACGGACAGGGGTCGGCTACACCTTC CASSLRTGVGYTF
TRBJ2-5 TRBD2 . TRBV19 TGTGCCAGTAGTACCTCCGGGGGGTGGTGGGAGACCCAGTACTTC CASSTSGGWWETQYF
TRBJ2-1 TRBD2 . TRBV30 TGTGCCTGGAGACCTAGCGGGAGGGGCCCATACAGTGAGCAGTTCTTC CAWRPSGRGPYSEQFF
TRBJ2-1 . . TRBV30 TGTGCCTGGTCTAGTTTTCACAATGAGCAGTTCTTC CAWSSFHNEQFF
TRBJ1-5 TRBD1 . TRBV6-5 TGTGCCAGCAGTCCCGGGACAGGGGGCAATCAGCCCCAGCATTTT CASSPGTGGNQPQHF
TRBJ2-1 . . TRBV1 TGCACCAGCAGCCCGGGACTAGCGGTTTACAATGAGCAGTTCTTC CTSSPGLAVYNEQFF
TRBJ2-5 TRBD2 few TRBV2 TGTGCCAGCAGTGGACTAGCGGCAGAGACCCAGTACTTC CASSGLAAETQYF
TRBJ2-3 TRBD2 . TRBV10-1 TGCGCCAGCTCGAGGGGAGCGGGAGATCTCAGTACGCAGTATTTT CASSRGAGDLSTQYF
TRBJ1-6 TRBD1 . TRBV3-1/TRBV3-2 TGTGCCAGCAGCCAATTCACAGGGGTGTGGGATTCACCCCTCCACTTT CASSQFTGVWDSPLHF
TRBJ1-5 TRBD1 . TRBV19 TGTGCCAGTAGCCAAGGGACAGGGGACTATCAGCCCCAGCATTTT CASSQGTGDYQPQHF
TRBJ1-6 . . TRBV2 TGTGCCAGCAGTGTTGAGACAGCCTATAATTCACCCCTCCACTTT CASSVETAYNSPLHF
TRBJ2-7 . . TRBV6-1 TGTGCCAGCAGTGAATGGATTGGGGGGGGCAAGGACTTC CASSEWIGGGKDF
TRBJ2-2 . . TRBV5-4 TGTGCCAGCCATATTCCGGCCGGGGAGCTGTTTTTT CASHIPAGELFF
TRBJ2-3 TRBD2 . TRBV11-3 TGTGCCAGCAGCTTCGGAGCGGGGGAAACAGATACGCAGTATTTT CASSFGAGETDTQYF
TRBJ2-5 TRBD1 . TRBV7-6 TGTGCCAGCAGCCAATACACCGGGACAGGCGGAGGGACCCAGTACTTC CASSQYTGTGGGTQYF
TRBJ1-5 TRBD1 . TRBV28 TGTGCCAGCGACCGGGACAGGGTCGTTAGGCAGCCCCAGCATTTT CASDRDRVVRQPQHF
TRBJ1-5 TRBD1 few TRBV2 TGTGCCAGCCAGGGGGGTAGTCCAGGCCAGCCCCAGCATTTT CASQGGSPGQPQHF
TRBJ2-3 TRBD2 . TRBV4-1 TGCGCCAGCAGCCAAGATCTCCTAGCGGGAGGAGATACGCAGTATTTT CASSQDLLAGGDTQYF
TRBJ1-6 . . TRBV28 TGTGCCAGCAGGTTGACAGGCCCCTATAATTCACCCCTCCACTTT CASRLTGPYNSPLHF
TRBJ2-5 . once TRBV11-1 TGTGCCAGCAGCTTAGAACGGGTAAAAGAGACCCAGTACTTC CASSLERVKETQYF
TRBJ2-1 . . TRBV5-6 TGTGCCAGCAGCTGCCGGGACACAGGGTGTGAGCAGTTCTTC CASSCRDTGCEQFF
TRBJ2-2 TRBD2 . TRBV10-3 TGTGCCATCTGGGAGGGAACGAACACCGGGGAGCTGTTTTTT CAIWEGTNTGELFF
TRBJ2-2 TRBD1 . TRBV7-2 TGTGCCAGCAGCCCACGACAGGGTGGGTTCGGGGAGCTGTTTTTT CASSPRQGGFGELFF
TRBJ1-2 . . TRBV28 TGTGCCAGCAGTTTAGTCCAGGTTGATTCCTATGGCTACACCTTC CASSLVQVDSYGYTF
TRBJ1-1 . . TRBV5-5 TGTGCCAGCAGCTTGGCCGCCAGTATGAACACTGAAGCTTTCTTT CASSLAASMNTEAFF
TRBJ1-3 TRBD1 . TRBV18 TGTGCCAGCTCCCGAACAGGGGGGAGACAGGGCCCAGCACATCACTCTGGAAACACCATATATTTT CASSRTGGRQGPAHHSGNTIYF
TRBJ2-5 TRBD2 . TRBV7-2 TGTGCCAGCAGCTTATCTAGCGGGGACGGCCAAGAGACCCAGTACTTC CASSLSSGDGQETQYF
TRBJ1-4 . . TRBV28 TGTGCCAGCAGTTCCGGGATAAATGAAAAACTGTTTTTT CASSSGINEKLFF
TRBJ2-7 . . TRBV11-1 TGTGCCAGCAGCTCGGGGGTGGACGAGCAGTACTTC CASSSGVDEQYF
TRBJ2-1 . . TRBV6-5 TGTGCCAGCAGAGACAGGTGGCCCCAGTTCTTC CASRDRWPQFF
TRBJ1-2 TRBD1 few TRBV10-3 TGTGCCATCACTCGGACAGGGGGCGATGGCTACACCTTC CAITRTGGDGYTF